This T cell receptor (beta chain) was found in a study of blood T cell repertoires in COVID-19. Recruits, aged 18 to 89 years, lived in about two dozen US areas. The germline V gene encodes CDR1 SGHAT and CDR2 FQNNGV. The CDR3 extends over 19 amino acids. Trimming at V came to 3 bases and at J to 5 bases, leaving 19 bases not matched to a gene. Original handling: From reference gene primer amplification, estimates of nucleated cell counts were derived. The method was immunoSEQ multiplex PCR; TCRdb's version includes in-frame clones alone and lacks a portion of them. V and J calls and clone size follow that table, whereas D and trimming were derived from the DNA. Counted here are roughly 280,000 clones, over 80% occurring once; the ten biggest clones make up roughly 4%.

The receptor was derived from a woman aged 25-40 years with acute COVID-19. The sequenced material came from PBMCs or T cells enriched from blood (not recorded which). J is TRBJ2-5 and V is TRBV11-2; 9 bases align to TRBD2. Here the CDR3 reads CASSFPSSAVAGEGETQYF. Written as DNA, the CDR3 is TGTGCCAGCAGCTTCCCCTCCAGCGCGGTAGCGGGGGAAGGGGAGACCCAGTACTTC.